The 9 T cell receptor beta chains below were found in one sample sequenced in a study of blood T cell repertoires in COVID-19. This table comes from immunoSEQ multiplex PCR, and its TCRdb copy is limited to in-frame clones, with some not included. The table has nearly 100,000 clones, 70% to 85% seen once; the top ten hold 15% to 20%. The sequenced sample consisted of peripheral blood. Receptors were obtained from a woman aged 55-70 years with acute or convalescent COVID-19.

This sequence joins TRBV6-5 and TRBJ2-5; possible D gene TRBD1, 6 bases. This CDR3 spans 15 amino acids. The V end was cut by 6 bases, the J end by 4 bases, with 18 bases between. The germline CDR1 and CDR2 sequences are MNHEY and SVGAGI. CDR3: CASSLSQGVGETQYF. In nucleotides, the CDR3 is TGTGCCAGCAGCCTATCACAGGGTGTAGGAGAGACCCAGTACTTC.

The chain is built from TRBV9 and TRBJ1-1; a weak D match, TRBD1 (6 bases). The V end was cut by 4 bases, the J end by 5 bases, with 15 bases between. The CDR3 covers 14 residues. Germline assignment: CDR1 SGDLS and CDR2 YYNGEE. The CDR3 bases are TGTGCCAGCAGCCCGGCTCAGGGGCGGACTGAAGCTTTCTTT. Its translation is CASSPAQGRTEAFF.

This clone has just a few counts. The chain links TRBV3-1 (or the pseudogene TRBV3-2) to TRBJ2-7; 8 bases agree with TRBD1. The germline V gene encodes CDR1 LGHDT and CDR2 YNNKEL (reference sequence). V lost 0 bases and J lost 5; bases outside the gene matches: 9. This CDR3 is 16 amino acids long. CDR3 residues: CASSQDHGQGLHEQYF. CDR3 in DNA: TGTGCCAGCAGCCAAGACCACGGACAGGGTCTTCACGAGCAGTACTTC.

The rearrangement uses TRBV7-9 and TRBJ2-5; 7 nucleotides match TRBD1. Per germline, CDR1 SEHNR and CDR2 FQNEAQ (reference sequence). The CDR3 loop spans 15 amino acids. With V trimmed by 2 bases and J by 4 bases, 7 bases remained unmatched. This CDR3 reads CASSLTGAPTETQYF. The CDR3 DNA sequence: TGTGCCAGCAGCTTAACAGGGGCCCCGACAGAGACCCAGTACTTC.

This clone was counted only a few times. This chain joins TRBV2 and TRBJ2-2, with D tentatively TRBD2 (5 bases). This CDR3 region has 12 residues. V lost 5 bases to trimming and J lost 6 bases, with 7 bases between them. CDR1 and CDR2 from the germline V gene are SNHLY and FYNNEI. The CDR3 bases are TGTGCCAGCAGTATGAGGGCCGGGGAGCTGTTTTTT. Translation gives CASSMRAGELFF.

The V call is TRBV28, the J call TRBJ1-5; weak D call: TRBD1 (6 bases). Germline-derived CDR1 and CDR2 are MDHEN and SYDVKM. Trimming shortened V by 6 bases and J by 4 bases, and 13 bases separated the two germline ends. The CDR3 is made up of 14 amino acids. The CDR3 protein is CASRLDRPNQPQHF. CDR3 bases: TGTGCCAGCAGACTGGACAGACCTAATCAGCCCCAGCATTTT.

The chain uses TRBV15 and TRBJ2-1, with TRBD2 matching over 8 bases. The CDR3 is made up of 14 amino acids. With 1 base clipped from V and 6 bases from J, the junction kept 2 bases outside the gene matches. Looked up from germline, CDR1 is LNHNV and CDR2 is YYDKDF (reference sequence). This chain's CDR3 is CATSRGLAGNEQFF. The DNA for the CDR3 is TGTGCCACCAGCAGAGGGCTAGCGGGCAATGAGCAGTTCTTC. Complete variable domain (other parts from reference TRBV15 and TRBJ2-1): DAMVIQNPRYQVTQFGKPVTLSCSQTLNHNVMYWYQQKSSQAPKLLFHYYDKDFNNEADTPDNFQSRRPNTSFCFLDIRSPGLGDTAMYLCATSRGLAGNEQFFGPGTRLTVL.

The chain carries TRBV19 and TRBJ1-3, with D hard to call. Germline CDR1 LNHDA, CDR2 SQIVND (reference sequence). V was shortened by 11 bases and J by 0 bases, with 11 bases between the two germline ends. The CDR3 consists of 13 residues. CDR3 sequence reads: CAVSKSSGNTIYF. The DNA for the CDR3 is TGTGCCGTATCAAAGAGCTCTGGAAACACCATATATTTT.

CDR3 sequence: CSVRDIELFF. The CDR3 coding sequence is TGCAGCGTTCGCGACATAGAACTGTTTTTT. The chain links TRBV29-1 to TRBJ1-4; D call uncertain. This CDR3 is built from 10 residues. Trimming left V 5 bases short and J 12 bases short, with 10 bases between. The germline CDR1 and CDR2 sequences are SQVTM and ANQGSEA. Full variable domain (rest looked up from reference TRBV29-1 and TRBJ1-4): SAVISQKPSRDICQRGTSLTIQCQVDSQVTMMFWYRQQPGQSLTLIATANQGSEATYESGFVIDKFPISRPNLTFSTLTVSNMSPEDSSIYLCSVRDIELFFGSGTQLSVL.